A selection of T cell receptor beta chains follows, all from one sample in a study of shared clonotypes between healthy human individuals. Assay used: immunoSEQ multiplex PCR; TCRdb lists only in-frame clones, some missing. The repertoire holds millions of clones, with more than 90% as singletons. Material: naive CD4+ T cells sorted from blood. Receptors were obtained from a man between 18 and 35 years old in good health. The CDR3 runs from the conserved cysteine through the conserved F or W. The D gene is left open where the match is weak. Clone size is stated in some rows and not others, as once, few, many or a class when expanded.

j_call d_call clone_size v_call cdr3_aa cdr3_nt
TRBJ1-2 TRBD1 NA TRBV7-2 CASSHGGQGLGYTF TGTGCCAGCAGCCACGGGGGACAGGGGTTAGGCTACACCTTC
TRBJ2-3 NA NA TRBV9 CASSVGGRGTDTQYF TGTGCCAGCAGCGTAGGGGGGCGGGGCACAGATACGCAGTATTTT
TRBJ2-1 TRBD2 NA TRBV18 CASSTYPGGVNEQFF TGTGCCAGCTCAACCTATCCGGGGGGAGTAAATGAGCAGTTCTTC
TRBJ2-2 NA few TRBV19 CASKSTGELFF TGTGCCAGTAAGTCAACCGGGGAGCTGTTTTTT
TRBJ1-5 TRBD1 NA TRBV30 CAWSVGQGILRSNQPQHF TGTGCCTGGAGTGTGGGACAGGGTATTCTGAGAAGCAATCAGCCCCAGCATTTT
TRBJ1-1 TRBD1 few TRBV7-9 CASTRGTAEAFF TGTGCCAGCACCCGGGGGACAGCCGAAGCTTTCTTT
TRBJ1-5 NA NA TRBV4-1 CASSQGSGNQPQHF TGCGCCAGCAGCCAAGGGTCAGGCAATCAGCCCCAGCATTTT
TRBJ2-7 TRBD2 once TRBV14 CASSQVTSGTFNGEQYF TGTGCCAGCAGCCAAGTTACTAGCGGGACATTTAACGGCGAGCAGTACTTC
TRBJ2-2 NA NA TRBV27 CASRGVGTGELFF TGTGCCAGCAGGGGGGTGGGCACCGGGGAGCTGTTTTTT
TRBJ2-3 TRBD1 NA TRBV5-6 CASSVGTGHGDTQYF TGTGCCAGCAGCGTGGGGACAGGGCATGGAGATACGCAGTATTTT
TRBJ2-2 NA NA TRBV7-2 CASSLGPTATGELFF TGTGCCAGCAGCTTAGGTCCTACAGCCACCGGGGAGCTGTTTTTT
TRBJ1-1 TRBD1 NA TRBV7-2 CASSRDRGSTEAFF TGTGCCAGCAGCCGGGACAGGGGGAGCACTGAAGCTTTCTTT
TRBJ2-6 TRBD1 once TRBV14 CASSQGFLDRESGANVLTF TGTGCCAGCAGCCAAGGTTTTTTGGACAGGGAAAGCGGGGCCAACGTCCTGACTTTC
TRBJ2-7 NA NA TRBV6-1 CASSYVGQYF TGTGCCAGCAGCTACGTTGGGCAGTACTTC
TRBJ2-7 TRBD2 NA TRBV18 CASSPISGGFSYF TGTGCCAGCTCACCAATTAGCGGGGGGTTTTCGTACTTC
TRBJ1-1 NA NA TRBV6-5 CASTAYIGGGTEAFF TGTGCCAGCACCGCCTACATCGGAGGTGGCACTGAAGCTTTCTTT
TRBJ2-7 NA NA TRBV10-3 CAISETGLSSYEQYF TGTGCCATCAGTGAGACAGGCCTGAGCTCCTACGAGCAGTACTTC
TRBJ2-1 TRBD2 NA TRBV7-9 CASSPLSGRAYNEQFF TGTGCCAGCAGCCCCCTTAGCGGGAGGGCCTACAATGAGCAGTTCTTC
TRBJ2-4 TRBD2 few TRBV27 CASSLSAGGVNIQYF TGTGCCAGCAGTTTATCCGCGGGAGGGGTAAACATTCAGTACTTC
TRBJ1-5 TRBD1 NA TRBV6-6 CASSSPGGFQPQHF TGTGCCAGCAGCAGCCCAGGGGGCTTTCAGCCCCAGCATTTT
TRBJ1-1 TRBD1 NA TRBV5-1 CASRTGTGAGTEAFF TGCGCCAGTCGAACCGGGACAGGGGCCGGGACTGAAGCTTTCTTT
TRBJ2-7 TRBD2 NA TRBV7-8 CASSFATSARNEQYF TGTGCCAGCAGCTTTGCGACTAGCGCGAGAAACGAGCAGTACTTC
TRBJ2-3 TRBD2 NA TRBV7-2 CASSFRGVTSGGRTDTQYF TGTGCCAGCAGCTTTCGTGGGGTTACTAGCGGGGGGCGCACAGATACGCAGTATTTT
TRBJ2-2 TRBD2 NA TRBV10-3 CAISGLIGGAIGELFF TGTGCCATCAGTGGTTTGATCGGGGGGGCCATCGGGGAGCTGTTTTTT
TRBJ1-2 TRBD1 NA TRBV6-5 CASSRQGSYGYTF TGTGCCAGCAGTAGACAGGGTAGCTATGGCTACACCTTC
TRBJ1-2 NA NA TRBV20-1 CSGRQANGYTF TGCAGTGGTAGGCAGGCTAATGGCTACACCTTC
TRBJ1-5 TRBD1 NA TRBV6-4 CASSDFRDRLLLYSNQPQHF TGTGCCAGCAGTGACTTCCGGGACAGGCTCCTTCTTTATAGCAATCAGCCCCAGCATTTT
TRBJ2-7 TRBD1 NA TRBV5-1 CASSQGQGSYEQYF TGCGCCAGCAGCCAGGGACAGGGCTCCTACGAGCAGTACTTC
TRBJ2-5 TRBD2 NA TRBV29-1 CSVAGLQETQYF TGCAGCGTAGCGGGACTCCAAGAGACCCAGTACTTC
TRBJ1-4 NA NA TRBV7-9 CASSYPRGDGNEKLFF TGTGCCAGCAGCTACCCCAGGGGTGACGGTAATGAAAAACTGTTTTTT
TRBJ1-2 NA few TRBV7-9 CASSPGSYGYTF TGTGCCAGCAGCCCCGGCAGCTATGGCTACACCTTC
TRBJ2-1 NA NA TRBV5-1 CASSFSGISYNEQFF TGCGCCAGCAGCTTTTCGGGGATCTCCTACAATGAGCAGTTCTTC
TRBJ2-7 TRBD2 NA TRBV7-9 CASSPGLAGVGEQYF TGTGCCAGCAGCCCCGGACTAGCGGGAGTAGGCGAGCAGTACTTC
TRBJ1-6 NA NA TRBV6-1 CASSEGLHMTPLHF TGTGCCAGCAGTGAGGGACTACATATGACACCCCTCCACTTT
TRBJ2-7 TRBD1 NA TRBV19 CASSAGQGGYEQYF TGTGCCAGTAGTGCTGGACAGGGCGGATACGAGCAGTACTTC
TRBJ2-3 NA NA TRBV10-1 CASSERERATQYF TGCGCCAGCAGTGAGCGGGAGCGAGCTACGCAGTATTTT
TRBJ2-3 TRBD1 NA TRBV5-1 CASSLGGTASTDTQYF TGCGCCAGCAGCTTGGGGGGGACAGCCAGCACAGATACGCAGTATTTT
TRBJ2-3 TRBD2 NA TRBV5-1 CASSLGLAGGTTDTQYF TGCGCCAGCAGCCTTGGACTAGCGGGGGGTACCACAGATACGCAGTATTTT
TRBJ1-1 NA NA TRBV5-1 CASSPTGGVGTEAFF TGCGCCAGCAGTCCAACGGGAGGGGTGGGAACTGAAGCTTTCTTT
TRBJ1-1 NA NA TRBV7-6 CASSQNQFTEAFF TGTGCCAGCAGCCAGAACCAATTCACTGAAGCTTTCTTT
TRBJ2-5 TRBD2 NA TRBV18 CASSWGGIQETQYF TGTGCCAGCTCCTGGGGGGGAATCCAAGAGACCCAGTACTTC
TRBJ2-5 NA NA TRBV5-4 CASSPTGDRETQYF TGTGCCAGCAGCCCAACGGGGGACCGAGAGACCCAGTACTTC
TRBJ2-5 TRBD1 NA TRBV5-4 CASSLGVDRDQETQYF TGTGCCAGCAGCTTGGGGGTGGACAGGGACCAAGAGACCCAGTACTTC
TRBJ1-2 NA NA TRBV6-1 CASSEAQTLYGYTF TGTGCCAGCAGTGAAGCTCAGACACTCTATGGCTACACCTTC